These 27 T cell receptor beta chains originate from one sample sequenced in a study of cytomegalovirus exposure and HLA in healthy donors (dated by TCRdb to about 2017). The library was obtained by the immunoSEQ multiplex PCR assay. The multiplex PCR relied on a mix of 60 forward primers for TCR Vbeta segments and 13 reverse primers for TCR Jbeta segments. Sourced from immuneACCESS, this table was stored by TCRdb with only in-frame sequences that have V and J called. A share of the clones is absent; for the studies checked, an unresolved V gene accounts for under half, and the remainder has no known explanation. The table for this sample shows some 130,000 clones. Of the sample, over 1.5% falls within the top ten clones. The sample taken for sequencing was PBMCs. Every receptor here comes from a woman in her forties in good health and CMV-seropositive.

CDR3 amino acids: CASSVRDRLNYEQYF. CDR3 bases: TGTGCCAGCAGCGTCCGGGACAGGTTAAACTACGAGCAGTACTTC. The chain carries TRBV7-8 and TRBJ2-7; TRBD1 agrees at 8 bases. Germline V lookup: CDR1 SGHVS, CDR2 FQNEAQ. Trimming cost V 5 bases and J 3 bases; bases outside gene matches: 9. The CDR3 extends over 15 amino acids.

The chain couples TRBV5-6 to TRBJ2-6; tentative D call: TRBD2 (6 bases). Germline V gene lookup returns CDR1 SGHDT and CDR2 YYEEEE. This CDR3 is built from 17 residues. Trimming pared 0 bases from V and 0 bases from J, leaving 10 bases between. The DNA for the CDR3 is TGTGCCAGCAGCTTGGCCCAGGGACTCTCTGGGGCCAACGTCCTGACTTTC. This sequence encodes CASSLAQGLSGANVLTF.

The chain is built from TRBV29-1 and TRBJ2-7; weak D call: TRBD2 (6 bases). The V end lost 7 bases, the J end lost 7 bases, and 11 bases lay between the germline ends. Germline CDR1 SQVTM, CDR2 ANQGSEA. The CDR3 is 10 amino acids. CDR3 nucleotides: TGCAGCGCCGTGAGCGGGGAGCAGTACTTC. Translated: CSAVSGEQYF.

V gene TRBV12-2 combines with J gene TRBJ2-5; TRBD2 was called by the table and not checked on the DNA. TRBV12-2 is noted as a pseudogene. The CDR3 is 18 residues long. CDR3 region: CASRFGLLLAGDCETQYF. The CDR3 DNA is TGTGCAAGTCGCTTTGGCCTCCTACTAGCGGGAGATTGTGAGACCCAGTACTTC.

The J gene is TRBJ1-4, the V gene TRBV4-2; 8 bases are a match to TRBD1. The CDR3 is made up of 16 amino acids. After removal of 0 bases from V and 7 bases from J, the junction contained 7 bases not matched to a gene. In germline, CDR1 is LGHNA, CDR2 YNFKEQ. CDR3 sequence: CASSQDRQGSSEKLFF. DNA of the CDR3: TGTGCCAGCAGCCAAGACCGACAGGGGAGTAGTGAAAAACTGTTTTTT.

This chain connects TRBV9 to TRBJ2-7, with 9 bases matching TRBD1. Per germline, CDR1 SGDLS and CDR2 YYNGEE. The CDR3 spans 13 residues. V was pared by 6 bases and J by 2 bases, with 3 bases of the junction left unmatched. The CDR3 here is CASNRQGAYEQYF. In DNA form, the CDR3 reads TGTGCCAGCAATCGACAGGGGGCCTACGAGCAGTACTTC.

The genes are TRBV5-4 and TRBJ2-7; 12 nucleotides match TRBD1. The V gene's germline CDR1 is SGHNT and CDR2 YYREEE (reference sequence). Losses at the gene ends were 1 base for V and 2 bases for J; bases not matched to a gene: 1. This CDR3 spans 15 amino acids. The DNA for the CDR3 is TGTGCCAGCAGCTTGTGGGACAGGGGGCCCTACGAGCAGTACTTC. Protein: CASSLWDRGPYEQYF.

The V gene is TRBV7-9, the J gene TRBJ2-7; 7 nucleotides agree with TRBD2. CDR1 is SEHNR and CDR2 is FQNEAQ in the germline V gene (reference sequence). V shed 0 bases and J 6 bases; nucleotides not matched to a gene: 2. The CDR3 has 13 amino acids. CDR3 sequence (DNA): TGTGCCAGCAGCTTAGCGTGGGGGGGCGAGCAGTACTTC. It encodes CASSLAWGGEQYF. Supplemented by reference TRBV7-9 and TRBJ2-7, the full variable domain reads DTGVSQNPRHKITKRGQNVTFRCDPISEHNRLYWYRQTLGQGPEFLTYFQNEAQLEKSRLLSDRFSAERPKGSFSTLEIQRTEQGDSAMYLCASSLAWGGEQYFGPGTRLTVT.

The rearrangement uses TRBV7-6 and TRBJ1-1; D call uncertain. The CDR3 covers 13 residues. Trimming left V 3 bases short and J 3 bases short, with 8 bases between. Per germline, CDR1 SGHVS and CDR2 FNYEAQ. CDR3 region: CASSFSSDTEAFF. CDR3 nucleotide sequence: TGTGCCAGCAGCTTCAGTTCCGACACTGAAGCTTTCTTT.

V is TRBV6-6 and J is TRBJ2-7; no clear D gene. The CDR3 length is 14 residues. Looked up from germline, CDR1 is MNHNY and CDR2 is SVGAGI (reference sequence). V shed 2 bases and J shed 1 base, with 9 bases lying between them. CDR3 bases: TGTGCCAGCAGTTACCGCAGGTCTTCCTACGAGCAGTACTTC. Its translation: CASSYRRSSYEQYF.

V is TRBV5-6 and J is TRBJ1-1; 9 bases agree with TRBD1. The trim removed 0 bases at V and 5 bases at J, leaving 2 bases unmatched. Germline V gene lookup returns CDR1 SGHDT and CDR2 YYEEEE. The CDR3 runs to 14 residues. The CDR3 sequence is CASSLGQGETEAFF. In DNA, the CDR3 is TGTGCCAGCAGCTTGGGACAGGGGGAGACTGAAGCTTTCTTT.

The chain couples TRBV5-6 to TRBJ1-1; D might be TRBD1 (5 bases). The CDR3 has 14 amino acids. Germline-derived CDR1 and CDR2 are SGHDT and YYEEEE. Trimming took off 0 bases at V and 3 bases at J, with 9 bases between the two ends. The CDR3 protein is CASSLGQLDTEAFF. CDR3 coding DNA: TGTGCCAGCAGCTTGGGACAGTTGGACACTGAAGCTTTCTTT.

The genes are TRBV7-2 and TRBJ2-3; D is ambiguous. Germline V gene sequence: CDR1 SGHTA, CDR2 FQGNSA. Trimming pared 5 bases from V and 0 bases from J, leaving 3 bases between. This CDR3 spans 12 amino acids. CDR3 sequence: CASSLSTDTQYF. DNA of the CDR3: TGTGCCAGCAGCCTGAGCACAGATACGCAGTATTTT. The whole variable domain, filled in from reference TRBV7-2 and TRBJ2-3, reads GAGVSQSPSNKVTEKGKDVELRCDPISGHTALYWYRQSLGQGLEFLIYFQGNSAPDKSGLPSDRFSAERTGGSVSTLTIQRTQQEDSAVYLCASSLSTDTQYFGPGTRLTVL.

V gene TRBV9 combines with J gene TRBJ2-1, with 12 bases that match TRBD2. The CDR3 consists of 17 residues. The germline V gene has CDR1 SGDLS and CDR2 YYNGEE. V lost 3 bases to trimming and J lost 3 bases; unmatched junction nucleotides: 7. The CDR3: CASSASLTSGSYNEQFF. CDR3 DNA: TGTGCCAGCAGCGCTAGCTTGACTAGCGGGAGCTACAATGAGCAGTTCTTC.

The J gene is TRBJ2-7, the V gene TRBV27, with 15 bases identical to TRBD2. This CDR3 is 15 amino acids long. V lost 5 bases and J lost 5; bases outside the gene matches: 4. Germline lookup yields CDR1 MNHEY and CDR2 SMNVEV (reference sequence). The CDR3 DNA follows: TGTGCCAGCAGTCCCGGGACTAGCGGGAGGAACGAGCAGTACTTC. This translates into CASSPGTSGRNEQYF.

Here the CDR3 reads CASSLYSGSTEAFF. CDR3 bases: TGTGCCAGCAGCTTATACAGTGGGAGCACTGAAGCTTTCTTT. The V call is TRBV7-3, the J call TRBJ1-1, with D uncertain. V was clipped by 2 bases and J by 4 bases, with 11 bases between them. The CDR3 covers 14 residues. In germline, CDR1 is SGHTA, CDR2 FQGTGA.

The chain's CDR3 is CASSSGTGYEKLFF. The CDR3 nucleotides are TGTGCCAGCAGTTCCGGGACAGGGTATGAAAAACTGTTTTTT. This chain uses TRBV6-5 with TRBJ1-4; 9 nucleotides line up with TRBD1. Germline loops: CDR1 MNHEY, CDR2 SVGAGI. With V trimmed by 4 bases and J by 6 bases, 3 bases remained unmatched. The CDR3 spans 14 residues.

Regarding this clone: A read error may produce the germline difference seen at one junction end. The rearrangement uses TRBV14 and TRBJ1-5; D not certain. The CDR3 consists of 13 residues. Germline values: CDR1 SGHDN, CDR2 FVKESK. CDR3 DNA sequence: TGTGCCAGCGGCCAAGATCGAAGCCAGCCCCAGCATTTT. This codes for CASGQDRSQPQHF.

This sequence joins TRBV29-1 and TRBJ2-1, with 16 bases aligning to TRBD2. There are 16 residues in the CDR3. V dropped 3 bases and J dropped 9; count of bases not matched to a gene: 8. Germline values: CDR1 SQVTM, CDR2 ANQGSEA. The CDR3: CSVDGTSGRAGSEQFF. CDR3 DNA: TGCAGCGTTGATGGGACTAGCGGGAGGGCCGGTAGTGAGCAGTTCTTC.

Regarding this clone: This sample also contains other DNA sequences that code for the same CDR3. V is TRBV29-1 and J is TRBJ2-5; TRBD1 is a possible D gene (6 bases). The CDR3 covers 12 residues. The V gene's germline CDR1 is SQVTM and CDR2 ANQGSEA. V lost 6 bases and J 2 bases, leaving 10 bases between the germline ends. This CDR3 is CSVRTDQETQYF. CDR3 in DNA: TGCAGCGTCCGGACAGATCAAGAGACCCAGTACTTC.

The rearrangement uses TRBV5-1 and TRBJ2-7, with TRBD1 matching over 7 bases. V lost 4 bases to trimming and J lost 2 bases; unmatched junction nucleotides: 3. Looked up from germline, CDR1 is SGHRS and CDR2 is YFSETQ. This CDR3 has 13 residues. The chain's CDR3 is CASSVDRAYEQYF. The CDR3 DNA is TGCGCCAGCAGCGTAGACAGGGCCTACGAGCAGTACTTC.

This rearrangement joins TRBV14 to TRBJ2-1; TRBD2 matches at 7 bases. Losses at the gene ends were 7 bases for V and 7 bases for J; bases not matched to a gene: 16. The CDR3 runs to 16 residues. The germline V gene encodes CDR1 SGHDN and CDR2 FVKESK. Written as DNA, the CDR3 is TGTGCCAGCAACAAACTTACGGGGGGTCCCACAAATGAGCAGTTCTTC. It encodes CASNKLTGGPTNEQFF.

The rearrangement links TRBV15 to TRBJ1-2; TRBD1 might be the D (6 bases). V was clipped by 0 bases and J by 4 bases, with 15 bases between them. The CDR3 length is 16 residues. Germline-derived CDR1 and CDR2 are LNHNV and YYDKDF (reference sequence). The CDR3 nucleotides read TGTGCCACCAGCAGAGATCTGGCCAGGGGATCCTATGGCTACACCTTC. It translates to CATSRDLARGSYGYTF.

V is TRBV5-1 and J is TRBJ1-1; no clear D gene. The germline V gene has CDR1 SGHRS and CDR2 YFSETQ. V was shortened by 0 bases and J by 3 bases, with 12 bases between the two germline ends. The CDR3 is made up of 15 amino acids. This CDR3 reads CASSLARAGYTEAFF. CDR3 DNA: TGCGCCAGCAGCTTGGCGAGGGCGGGGTACACTGAAGCTTTCTTT.

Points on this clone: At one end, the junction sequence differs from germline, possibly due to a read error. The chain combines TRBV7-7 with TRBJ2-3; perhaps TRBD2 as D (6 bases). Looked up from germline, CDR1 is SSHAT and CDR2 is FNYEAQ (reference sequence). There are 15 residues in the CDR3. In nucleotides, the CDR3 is TGTGCTAGCAGCTTAGGACGGGGGAATTCAGATACGCAGTATTTT. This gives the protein CASSLGRGNSDTQYF.

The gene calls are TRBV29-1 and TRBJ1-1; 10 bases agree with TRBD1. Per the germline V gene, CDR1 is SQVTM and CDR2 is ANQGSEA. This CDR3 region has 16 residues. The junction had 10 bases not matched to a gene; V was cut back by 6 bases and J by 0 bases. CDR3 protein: CSVDRGLGGMNTEAFF. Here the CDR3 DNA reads TGCAGCGTAGACAGGGGGCTCGGGGGAATGAACACTGAAGCTTTCTTT.

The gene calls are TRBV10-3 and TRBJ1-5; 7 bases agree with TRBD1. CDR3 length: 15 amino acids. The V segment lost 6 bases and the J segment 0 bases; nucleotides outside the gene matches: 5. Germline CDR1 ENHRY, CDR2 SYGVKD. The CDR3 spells CAISVTGDSNQPQHF. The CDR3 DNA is TGTGCCATCAGCGTAACAGGGGATAGCAATCAGCCCCAGCATTTT.